In its sample, the clone carrying this T cell receptor beta chain was seen many times. Its antigen is currently unknown. A read error may produce the germline difference seen at one junction end. Germline V CDR1 and CDR2: SEHNR, FQNEAQ (reference sequence). This CDR3 spans 20 amino acids. Two-round multiplex PCR amplified TCR beta CDR3 from genomic DNA. Gene-specific primers for each TRBV and TRBJ gene drove first-round PCR. MiXCR, run by TCRdb on the multiplex PCR reads, gives a single entry per CDR3 protein. The table lists about 13,000 distinct CDR3 sequences, roughly 50% of them singletons. The data are from a study of prognosis after radiotherapy for stage I lung cancer. General study results and limits: TRBV and TRBJ gene usage reportedly differed between patients with and without metastases. Tumor-specific status of the expanded TCR clones was not determined in the analysis.

This chain connects TRBV7-9 to TRBJ2-1; 8 bases line up with TRBD2. The sample was PBMCs, taken before or after stereotactic body radiation therapy (not recorded which). The receptor was isolated from a donor aged 50 or older with non-small cell lung cancer. This chain's CDR3 is CASTTTVQSATGLVYNEQFF. The CDR3 DNA is TGTGCCAGCACCACGACAGTGCAGTCGGCCACGGGACTAGTTTACAATGAGCAGTTTTTC.